The 32 T cell receptor beta chains reported below all come from one sample, sequenced in a study of T cell responses to AZD1222 COVID-19 vaccine. Method: immunoSEQ multiplex PCR; TCRdb's copy keeps in-frame clones and lacks some. Of some 150,000 clones in the sample, 85% to 95% were seen once. The specimen comprised peripheral blood, sampled on day 0 of AZD1222 vaccination. Receptors originate from an adult in good health.

The chain couples TRBV12-5 to TRBJ1-5; a possible D gene is TRBD1 (5 bases). V was trimmed by 1 base and J by 4 bases, leaving 11 bases between them. Germline V CDR1 and CDR2: LGHNT, FRNRAP. The CDR3 is 15 residues long. DNA of the CDR3: TGTGCTAGTGGTTTGGACAGGATAGGGAATCAGCCCCAGCATTTT. Its protein product is CASGLDRIGNQPQHF.

The CDR3 sequence: CASSQATTGFSNQPQHF. CDR3 nucleotide sequence: TGTGCCAGCAGCCAAGCCACGACGGGATTTAGCAATCAGCCCCAGCATTTT. This chain links TRBV4-2 with TRBJ1-5; D is undetermined. The CDR3 sequence is 17 residues long. Germline loops: CDR1 LGHNA, CDR2 YNFKEQ. Trimming pared 1 base from V and 0 bases from J, leaving 13 bases between.

V is TRBV11-2 and J is TRBJ1-5; D unresolved. Germline-derived CDR1 and CDR2 are SGHAT and FQNNGV. The CDR3 has 13 amino acids. V dropped 3 bases and J dropped 4 bases, with 7 bases sitting between them. CDR3 sequence: CASSFGTNQPQHF. CDR3 coding DNA: TGTGCCAGCAGCTTTGGAACTAATCAGCCCCAGCATTTT.

This clone was recorded only once. The CDR3 loop is CASSWTGENTEAFF. The CDR3 DNA sequence: TGCGCCAGCAGCTGGACAGGGGAGAACACTGAAGCTTTCTTT. The V gene is TRBV5-1, the J gene TRBJ1-1; 9 positions match TRBD1. CDR1 and CDR2 from the germline V gene are SGHRS and YFSETQ. The CDR3 has 14 residues. Losses at the gene ends were 3 bases for V and 1 base for J; bases not matched to a gene: 1.

Of note for this clone: Different DNA sequences within this sample yield the same CDR3. V usage is TRBV19 and J usage is TRBJ1-4, with D possibly being TRBD1 (5 bases). The CDR3 runs to 15 residues. The V gene's germline CDR1 is LNHDA and CDR2 SQIVND (reference sequence). V was shortened by 5 bases and J by 0 bases, with 10 bases between the two germline ends. The CDR3, as DNA: TGTGCCAGTAGTCTGGGGACGGCAACTAATGAAAAACTGTTTTTT. It is translated as CASSLGTATNEKLFF.

J is TRBJ2-7 and V is TRBV5-4; D perhaps matches TRBD1 (6 bases). Looked up from germline, CDR1 is SGHNT and CDR2 is YYREEE (reference sequence). This CDR3 is 14 amino acids long. Trimming pared 4 bases from V and 3 bases from J, leaving 14 bases between. DNA for the CDR3: TGTGCCAGCAGCGCTCGGACAGCAGACTACGAGCAGTACTTC. Protein sequence: CASSARTADYEQYF.

This sequence joins TRBV5-1 and TRBJ2-7; D is uncertain. Germline V gene data show CDR1 as SGHRS and CDR2 as YFSETQ. The CDR3 is 14 residues long. The V end was cut by 0 bases, the J end by 3 bases, with 10 bases between. The CDR3 region is CASSLGSGVYEQYF. For the CDR3, the DNA is TGCGCCAGCAGCTTGGGGTCAGGAGTCTACGAGCAGTACTTC.

CDR3 residues: CASSPGAGTEAFF. In DNA, the CDR3 is TGTGCCAGCTCACCAGGGGCGGGCACTGAAGCTTTCTTT. The chain is built from TRBV18 and TRBJ1-1, with D possibly TRBD1 on 5 matching bases. The CDR3 contains 13 residues. Trimming took off 2 bases at V and 4 bases at J, with 8 bases between the two ends. Germline V gives CDR1 KGHSH, CDR2 LQKENI.

This clone was seen just once. The chain employs TRBV12-3 or TRBV12-4 and TRBJ2-1; D may be TRBD2 (5 bases). The CDR3 runs to 12 residues. The V gene lost 7 bases and the J gene lost 8 bases, with 12 bases spanning the gap. DNA of the CDR3: TGTGCCAGCAAGGCGGAGGCGGATGAGCAGTTCTTC. It specifies CASKAEADEQFF.

The genes are TRBV5-5 and TRBJ2-1, with no clear D. This CDR3 contains 15 residues. The germline CDR1 and CDR2 sequences are SGHKS and YYEKEE (reference sequence). V lost 5 bases to trimming and J lost 2 bases, with 14 bases between them. The CDR3 here is CASRIGRPAYNEQFF. CDR3 DNA sequence: TGTGCCAGCAGGATCGGCCGGCCGGCCTACAATGAGCAGTTCTTC.

This rearrangement joins TRBV7-8 to TRBJ2-7, with a tentative D call TRBD2 (5 bases). Germline values: CDR1 SGHVS, CDR2 FQNEAQ. The CDR3 has 16 amino acids. V was cut by 3 bases and J by 0 bases, with 15 bases left in between. The CDR3 region has the DNA TGTGCCAGCAGCTTCCCCCGGACTGAGAGCTCCTACGAGCAGTACTTC. Translating gives CASSFPRTESSYEQYF.

The chain employs TRBV27 and TRBJ1-4; D gene ambiguous. CDR1 is MNHEY, CDR2 SMNVEV, per germline (reference sequence). CDR3 size: 15 residues. V was clipped by 4 bases and J by 8 bases, with 17 bases between them. CDR3 protein: CASSSYTDLREKLFF. The CDR3 nucleotides are TGTGCCAGCAGTTCTTACACCGACCTGAGGGAAAAACTGTTTTTT.

CDR3 loop: CASDREYSNQPQHF. CDR3 in DNA: TGTGCCAGTGACAGGGAGTATAGCAATCAGCCCCAGCATTTT. V usage is TRBV6-5 and J usage is TRBJ1-5; 7 bases are shared with TRBD1. Germline-derived CDR1 and CDR2 are MNHEY and SVGAGI. CDR3 length: 14 residues. V gave up 9 bases and J gave up 0 bases; unmatched junction bases: 5.

The sample holds one count of this clone. The chain carries TRBV6-5 and TRBJ1-1; D gene ambiguous. The CDR3 length is 13 residues. CDR1 and CDR2 from the germline V gene are MNHEY and SVGAGI. The V end lost 6 bases, the J end lost 5 bases, and 13 bases lay between the germline ends. The CDR3, as DNA: TGTGCCAGCAGCCGATTACATTTAACTGAAGCTTTCTTT. As protein: CASSRLHLTEAFF.

V usage is TRBV30 and J usage is TRBJ1-2; D remains unclear. This CDR3 spans 10 amino acids. The germline V gene has CDR1 GTSNPN and CDR2 SVGIG (reference sequence). V lost 1 base, J lost 8 bases, and 5 bases lay in between. The CDR3 coding sequence is TGTGCCTGGAGTGCTACGGGCTACACCTTC. Translated, it gives CAWSATGYTF.

The chain links TRBV7-9 to TRBJ1-2; no clear D. The CDR3 has 15 residues. V lost 3 bases and J 4 bases, leaving 15 bases between the germline ends. CDR1 is SEHNR and CDR2 is FQNEAQ in the germline V gene (reference sequence). The CDR3 DNA is TGTGCCAGCAGCTTGGGAGGAAATAGGGCCTATGGCTACACCTTC. This encodes CASSLGGNRAYGYTF.

The chain employs TRBV5-1 and TRBJ2-1, with D unclear. Trimming cost V 0 bases and J 0 bases, with 4 bases left between them. The germline V gene has CDR1 SGHRS and CDR2 YFSETQ. The CDR3 consists of 14 residues. The CDR3 DNA sequence: TGCGCCAGCAGCTTGGATGTCTCCTACAATGAGCAGTTCTTC. Amino acid sequence: CASSLDVSYNEQFF.

The V gene is TRBV11-2, the J gene TRBJ2-7; no firm D call. Trimming took 9 bases from V and 2 from J, leaving 11 bases between them. Germline CDR1 is SGHAT and CDR2 is FQNNGV. There are 12 residues in the CDR3. The CDR3 here is CASKGGPYEQYF. The CDR3, as DNA: TGTGCCAGTAAGGGTGGACCCTACGAGCAGTACTTC.

The genes are TRBV7-9 and TRBJ2-5; no definite D call. Looked up from germline, CDR1 is SEHNR and CDR2 is FQNEAQ (reference sequence). CDR3 length: 12 residues. The V and J ends lost 2 bases and 4 bases respectively, with 5 bases between them. CDR3 bases: TGTGCCAGCAGCTTAAGAGGAGAGACCCAGTACTTC. Its translation: CASSLRGETQYF.

Only a few counts were recorded for this clone. The V and J genes are TRBV15 and TRBJ2-2, with D uncertain. Trimming removed 3 bases from V and 4 bases from J, with 12 bases in between. CDR3 length: 15 amino acids. Germline values: CDR1 LNHNV, CDR2 YYDKDF (reference sequence). DNA for the CDR3: TGTGCCACCAGCAGCGCCCTCTCACCCACCGGGGAGCTGTTTTTT. Translation gives CATSSALSPTGELFF.

This chain links TRBV28 with TRBJ1-1; no definite D call. Germline CDR1 MDHEN, CDR2 SYDVKM. Trimming left V 10 bases short and J 1 base short, with 16 bases between. This CDR3 has 14 residues. The CDR3 loop is CATLLGRRNTEAFF. CDR3 bases: TGTGCCACCCTCCTAGGAAGGAGGAACACTGAAGCTTTCTTT.

The CDR3 coding sequence is TGTGCCAGCAGTGGCAGGGACTATAATTCACCCCTCCACTTT. Amino acids: CASSGRDYNSPLHF. V usage is TRBV25-1 and J usage is TRBJ1-6, with D maybe TRBD1 (5 bases). The CDR3 has 14 residues. V lost 4 bases and J lost 3, with 7 bases in between. Germline CDR1 is MGHDK and CDR2 is SYGVNS.

J is TRBJ2-1 and V is TRBV4-2, with 13 positions matching TRBD2. J was trimmed by 2 bases and V by 4 bases; bases with no gene match: 14. The germline gives CDR1 LGHNA, CDR2 YNFKEQ. This CDR3 comprises 20 residues. CDR3 loop: CASSLRTSGSFPPTYNEQFF. DNA of the CDR3: TGTGCCAGCAGCCTTAGGACTAGCGGGAGTTTCCCCCCGACCTACAATGAGCAGTTCTTC.

The rearrangement joins TRBV15 to TRBJ1-2; D gene ambiguous. Germline V CDR1 and CDR2: LNHNV, YYDKDF (reference sequence). V lost 1 base to trimming and J lost 7 bases, with 7 bases between them. The CDR3 runs to 12 residues. CDR3 in DNA: TGTGCCACCAGCAGAGGGGAGGTTGGCTACACCTTC. As protein: CATSRGEVGYTF.

V and J are TRBV27 and TRBJ1-2; weak D call: TRBD1 (5 bases). From germline, CDR1 is MNHEY and CDR2 SMNVEV (reference sequence). CDR3 length: 17 residues. With 0 bases removed from V and 2 bases from J, the gap between germline ends came to 16 bases. The CDR3: CASSLSTYPRGNYGYTF. CDR3 nucleotides: TGTGCCAGCAGTTTATCGACCTACCCGCGGGGGAACTATGGCTACACCTTC.

J is TRBJ2-1 and V is TRBV6-4, with 7 bases aligning to TRBD2. Germline V lookup: CDR1 MRHNA, CDR2 SNTAGT. This CDR3 has 15 residues. The V segment lost 2 bases and the J segment 6 bases; nucleotides outside the gene matches: 7. CDR3 in amino acids: CASSDGLAASNEQFF. The CDR3 coding sequence is TGTGCCAGCAGTGACGGGCTAGCGGCGAGCAATGAGCAGTTCTTC.

The J gene is TRBJ1-2, the V gene TRBV2; 10 bases align to TRBD1. The CDR3 runs to 16 residues. From germline, CDR1 is SNHLY and CDR2 FYNNEI. The V and J ends lost 3 bases and 5 bases, in that order; junction bases with no gene match: 9. CDR3 protein: CASSDLPAGQGYGYTF. The CDR3 DNA reads as TGTGCCAGCAGTGACCTGCCCGCGGGACAGGGGTATGGCTACACCTTC. The variable domain in full, with the rest retrieved from reference TRBV2 and TRBJ1-2, is EPEVTQTPSHQVTQMGQEVILRCVPISNHLYFYWYRQILGQKVEFLVSFYNNEISEKSEIFDDQFSVERPDGSNFTLKIRSTKLEDSAMYFCASSDLPAGQGYGYTFGSGTRLTVV.

The V and J genes are TRBV25-1 and TRBJ1-2; possibly TRBD1 for D (5 bases). The V end lost 1 base, the J end lost 1 base, and 19 bases lay between the germline ends. The germline gives CDR1 MGHDK, CDR2 SYGVNS. This CDR3 comprises 18 residues. The CDR3 is CASSELGGHGLYNYGYTF. The CDR3 region has the DNA TGTGCCAGCAGTGAATTAGGCGGACACGGGCTTTATAACTATGGCTACACCTTC.

V and J are TRBV2 and TRBJ1-2, with 8 bases aligning to TRBD1. The CDR3 runs to 13 residues. Germline CDR1 SNHLY, CDR2 FYNNEI. J gave up 4 bases and V 9 bases, and 7 bases lay outside the gene matches. For the CDR3, the DNA is TGTGCCAGTTTACAGGGGGTTGGCTATGGCTACACCTTC. Translation: CASLQGVGYGYTF.

The chain employs TRBV6-5 and TRBJ2-2, with 14 bases that match TRBD2. This CDR3 has 15 residues. Germline values: CDR1 MNHEY, CDR2 SVGAGI. J was trimmed by 7 bases and V by 6 bases; bases with no gene match: 4. The CDR3 reads CASRGLAGVGGELFF. CDR3 sequence (DNA): TGTGCCAGCAGGGGACTAGCGGGAGTTGGCGGGGAGCTGTTTTTT.

The V call is TRBV27, the J call TRBJ2-5; 10 bases fit TRBD2. V lost 3 bases and J lost 5; bases outside the gene matches: 9. CDR1 is MNHEY, CDR2 SMNVEV, per germline (reference sequence). The CDR3 runs to 16 residues. The CDR3, as DNA: TGTGCCAGCAGTTTTAACTCTCCTAGCGGGAGCGAGACCCAGTACTTC. This encodes CASSFNSPSGSETQYF.

This chain uses TRBV4-2 with TRBJ1-1; D gene ambiguous. The CDR3 covers 15 residues. From germline, CDR1 is LGHNA and CDR2 YNFKEQ. Deletions cut 1 base from V and 3 bases from J, with 12 bases between. CDR3 protein: CASSQGWQADTEAFF. For the CDR3, the DNA is TGTGCCAGCAGCCAAGGCTGGCAGGCGGACACTGAAGCTTTCTTT.